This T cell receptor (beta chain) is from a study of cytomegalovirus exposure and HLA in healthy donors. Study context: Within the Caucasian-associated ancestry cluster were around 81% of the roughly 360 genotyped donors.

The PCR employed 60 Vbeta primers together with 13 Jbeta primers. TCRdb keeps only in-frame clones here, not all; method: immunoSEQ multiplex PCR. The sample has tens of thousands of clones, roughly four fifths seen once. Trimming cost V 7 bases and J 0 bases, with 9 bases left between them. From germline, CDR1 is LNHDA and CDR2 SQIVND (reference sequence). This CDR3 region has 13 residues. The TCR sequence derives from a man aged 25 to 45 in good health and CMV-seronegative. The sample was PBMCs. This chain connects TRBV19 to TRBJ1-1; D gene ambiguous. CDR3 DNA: TGTGCCAGTACCAACGGGATGAACACTGAAGCTTTCTTT. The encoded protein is CASTNGMNTEAFF.